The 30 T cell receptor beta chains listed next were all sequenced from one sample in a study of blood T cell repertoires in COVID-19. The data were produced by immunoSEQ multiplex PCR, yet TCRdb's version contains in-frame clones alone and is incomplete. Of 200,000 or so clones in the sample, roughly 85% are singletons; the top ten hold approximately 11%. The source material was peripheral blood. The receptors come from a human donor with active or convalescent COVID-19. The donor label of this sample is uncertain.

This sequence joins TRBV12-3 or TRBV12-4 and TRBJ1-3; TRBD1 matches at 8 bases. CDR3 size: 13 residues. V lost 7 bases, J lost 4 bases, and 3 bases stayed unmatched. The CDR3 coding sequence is TGTGCCAGCAACAGGGGGTCGGGAAACACCATATATTTT. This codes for CASNRGSGNTIYF.

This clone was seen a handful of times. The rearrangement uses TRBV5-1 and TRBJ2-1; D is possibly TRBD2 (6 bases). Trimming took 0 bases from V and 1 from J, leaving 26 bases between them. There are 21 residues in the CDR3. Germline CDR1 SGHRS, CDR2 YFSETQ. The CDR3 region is CASSLVGSGVRPGGSYNEQFF. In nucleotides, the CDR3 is TGCGCCAGCAGCTTGGTCGGGTCGGGAGTCCGACCTGGGGGTTCCTACAATGAGCAGTTCTTC.

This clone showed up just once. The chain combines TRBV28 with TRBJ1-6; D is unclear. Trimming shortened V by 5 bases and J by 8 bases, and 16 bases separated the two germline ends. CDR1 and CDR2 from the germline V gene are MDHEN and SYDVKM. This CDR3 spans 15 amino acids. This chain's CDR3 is CASSPPTGTDSPLHF. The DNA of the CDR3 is TGTGCCAGCAGTCCCCCTACGGGAACGGATTCACCCCTCCACTTT.

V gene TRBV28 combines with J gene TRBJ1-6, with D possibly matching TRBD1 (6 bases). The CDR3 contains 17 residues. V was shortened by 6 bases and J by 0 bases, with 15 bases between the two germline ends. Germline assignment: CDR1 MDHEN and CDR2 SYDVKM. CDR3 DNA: TGTGCCAGCAGACCGGACAGTATGAGCTCCTATAATTCACCCCTCCACTTT. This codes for CASRPDSMSSYNSPLHF.

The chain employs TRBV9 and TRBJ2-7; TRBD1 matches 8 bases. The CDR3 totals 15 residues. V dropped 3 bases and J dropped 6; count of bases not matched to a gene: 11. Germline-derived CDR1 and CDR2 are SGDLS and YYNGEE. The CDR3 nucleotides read TGTGCCAGCAGCGCATCAGGGGGCGCTCCCTCCGAGCAGTACTTC. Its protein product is CASSASGGAPSEQYF.

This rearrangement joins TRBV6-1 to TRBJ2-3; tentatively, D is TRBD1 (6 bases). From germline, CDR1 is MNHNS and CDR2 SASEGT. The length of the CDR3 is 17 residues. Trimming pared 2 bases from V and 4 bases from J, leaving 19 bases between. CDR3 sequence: CASSEHLGTRRADTQYF. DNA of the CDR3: TGTGCCAGCAGTGAACACCTGGGGACACGCAGGGCAGATACGCAGTATTTT.

CDR3 in DNA: TGTGCCAGTAGTGACAGGGGGCGAAGTCAGCCCCAGCATTTT. Translating it yields CASSDRGRSQPQHF. The rearrangement links TRBV19 to TRBJ1-5, with TRBD1 matching 10 bases. The CDR3 covers 14 residues. The germline CDR1 and CDR2 sequences are LNHDA and SQIVND (reference sequence). The V and J ends lost 5 bases and 6 bases, in that order; junction bases with no gene match: 4.

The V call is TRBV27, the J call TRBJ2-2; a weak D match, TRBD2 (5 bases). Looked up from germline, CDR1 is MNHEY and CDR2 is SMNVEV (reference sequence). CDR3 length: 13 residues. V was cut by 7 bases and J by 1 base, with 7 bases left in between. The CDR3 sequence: CASIAGNTGELFF. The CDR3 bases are TGTGCCAGCATCGCGGGGAACACCGGGGAGCTGTTTTTT.

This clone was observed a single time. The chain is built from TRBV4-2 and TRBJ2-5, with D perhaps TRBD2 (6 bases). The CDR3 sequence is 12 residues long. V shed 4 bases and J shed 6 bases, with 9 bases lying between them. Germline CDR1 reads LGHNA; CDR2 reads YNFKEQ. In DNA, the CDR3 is TGTGCCAGCAGCCTCGGGAGAAAGACCCAGTACTTC. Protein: CASSLGRKTQYF.

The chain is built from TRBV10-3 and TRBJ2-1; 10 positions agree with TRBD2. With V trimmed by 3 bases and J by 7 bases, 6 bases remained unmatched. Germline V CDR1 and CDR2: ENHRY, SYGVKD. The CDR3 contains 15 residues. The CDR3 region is CAISDPSGGANEQFF. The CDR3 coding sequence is TGTGCCATCAGTGATCCCAGCGGGGGGGCAAATGAGCAGTTCTTC.

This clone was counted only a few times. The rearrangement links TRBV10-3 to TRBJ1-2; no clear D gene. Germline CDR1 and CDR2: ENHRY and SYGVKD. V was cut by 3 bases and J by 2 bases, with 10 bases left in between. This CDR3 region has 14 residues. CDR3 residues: CAISEQTSNYGYTF. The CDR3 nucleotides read TGTGCCATCAGTGAACAGACGTCAAACTATGGCTACACCTTC.

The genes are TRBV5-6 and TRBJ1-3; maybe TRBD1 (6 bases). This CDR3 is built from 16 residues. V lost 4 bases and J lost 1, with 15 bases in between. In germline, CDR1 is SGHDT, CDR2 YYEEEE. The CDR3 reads CASSRYRALSGNTIYF. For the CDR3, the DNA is TGTGCCAGCAGCCGATACAGGGCTTTATCTGGAAACACCATATATTTT. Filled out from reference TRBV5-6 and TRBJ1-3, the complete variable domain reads DAGVTQSPTHLIKTRGQQVTLRCSPKSGHDTVSWYQQALGQGPQFIFQYYEEEERQRGNFPDRFSGHQFPNYSSELNVNALLLGDSALYLCASSRYRALSGNTIYFGEGSWLTVV.

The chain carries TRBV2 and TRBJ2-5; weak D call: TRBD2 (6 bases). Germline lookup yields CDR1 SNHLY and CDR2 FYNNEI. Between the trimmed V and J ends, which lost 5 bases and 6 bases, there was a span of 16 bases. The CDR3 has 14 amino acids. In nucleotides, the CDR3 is TGTGCCAGCAGTCCACTCGGGAGTACGAAGACCCAGTACTTC. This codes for CASSPLGSTKTQYF.

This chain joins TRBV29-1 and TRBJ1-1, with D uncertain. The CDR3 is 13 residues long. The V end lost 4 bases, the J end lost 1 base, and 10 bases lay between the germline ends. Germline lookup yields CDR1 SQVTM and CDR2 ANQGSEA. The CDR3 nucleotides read TGCAGCGTTGGTGGGCTCTCGAACACTGAAGCTTTCTTT. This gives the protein CSVGGLSNTEAFF.

The CDR3 loop reads CATSDPKQTRFTEAFF. Written as DNA, the CDR3 is TGTGCCACCAGTGATCCCAAACAGACTAGATTTACTGAAGCTTTCTTT. The V and J genes are TRBV24-1 and TRBJ1-1; D unclear. The CDR3 runs to 16 residues. V dropped 3 bases and J dropped 5 bases, with 18 bases sitting between them. CDR1 and CDR2 from the germline V gene are KGHDR and SFDVKD.

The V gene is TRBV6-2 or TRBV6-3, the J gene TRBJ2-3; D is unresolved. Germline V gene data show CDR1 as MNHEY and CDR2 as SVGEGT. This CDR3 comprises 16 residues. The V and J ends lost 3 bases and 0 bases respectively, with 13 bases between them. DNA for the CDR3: TGTGCCAGCAGTTATGGGCCCCCTTCTAGCACAGATACGCAGTATTTT. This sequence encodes CASSYGPPSSTDTQYF.

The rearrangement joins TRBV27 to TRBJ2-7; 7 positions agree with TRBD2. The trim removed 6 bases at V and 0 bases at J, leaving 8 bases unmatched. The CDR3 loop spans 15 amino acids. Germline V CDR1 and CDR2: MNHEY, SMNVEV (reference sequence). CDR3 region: CASSSREGISYEQYF. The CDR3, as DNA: TGTGCCAGCAGCTCTAGGGAGGGGATCTCCTACGAGCAGTACTTC.

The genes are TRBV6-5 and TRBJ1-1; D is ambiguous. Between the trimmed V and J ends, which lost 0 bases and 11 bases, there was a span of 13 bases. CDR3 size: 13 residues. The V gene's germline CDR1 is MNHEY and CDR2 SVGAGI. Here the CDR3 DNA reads TGTGCCAGCAGTTACTCGAGTACTCTTCGGGCTTTCTTT. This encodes CASSYSSTLRAFF.

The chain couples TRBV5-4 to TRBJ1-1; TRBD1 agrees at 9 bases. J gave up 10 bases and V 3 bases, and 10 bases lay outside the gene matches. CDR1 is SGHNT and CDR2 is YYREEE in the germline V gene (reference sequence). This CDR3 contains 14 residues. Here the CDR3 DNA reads TGTGCCAGCAGCTACAAGACAGGGGGATTGGGAGCTTTCTTT. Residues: CASSYKTGGLGAFF. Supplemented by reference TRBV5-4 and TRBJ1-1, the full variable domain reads ETGVTQSPTHLIKTRGQQVTLRCSSQSGHNTVSWYQQALGQGPQFIFQYYREEENGRGNFPPRFSGLQFPNYSSELNVNALELDDSALYLCASSYKTGGLGAFFGQGTRLTVV.

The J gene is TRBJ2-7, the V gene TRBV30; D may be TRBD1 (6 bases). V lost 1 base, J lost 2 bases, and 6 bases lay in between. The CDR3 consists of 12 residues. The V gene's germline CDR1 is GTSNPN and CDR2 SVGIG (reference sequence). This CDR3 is CAWSGTAYEQYF. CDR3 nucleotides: TGTGCCTGGAGTGGGACAGCCTACGAGCAGTACTTC.

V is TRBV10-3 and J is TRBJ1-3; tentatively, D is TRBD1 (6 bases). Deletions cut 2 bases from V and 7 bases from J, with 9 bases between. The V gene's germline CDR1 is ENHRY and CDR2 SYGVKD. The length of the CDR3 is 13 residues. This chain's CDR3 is CAISENRDNTIYF. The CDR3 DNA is TGTGCCATCAGTGAGAACAGGGACAACACCATATATTTT.

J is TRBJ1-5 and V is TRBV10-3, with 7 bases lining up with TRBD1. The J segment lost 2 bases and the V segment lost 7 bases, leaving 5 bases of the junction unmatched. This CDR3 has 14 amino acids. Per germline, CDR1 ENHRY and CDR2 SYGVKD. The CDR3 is CAINDRVGNQPQHF. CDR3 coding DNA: TGTGCCATCAACGACAGGGTGGGCAATCAGCCCCAGCATTTT.

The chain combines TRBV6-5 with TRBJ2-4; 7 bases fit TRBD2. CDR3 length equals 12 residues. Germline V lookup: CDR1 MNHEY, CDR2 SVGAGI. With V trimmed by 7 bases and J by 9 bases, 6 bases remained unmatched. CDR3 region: CASIGWGGIQYF. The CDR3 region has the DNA TGTGCCAGCATAGGATGGGGGGGCATTCAGTACTTC.

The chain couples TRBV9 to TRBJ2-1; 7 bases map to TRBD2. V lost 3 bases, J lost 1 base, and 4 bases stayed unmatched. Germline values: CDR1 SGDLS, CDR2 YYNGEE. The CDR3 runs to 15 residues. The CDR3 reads CASSAGGTSYNEQFF. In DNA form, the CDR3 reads TGTGCCAGCAGCGCCGGGGGGACTTCCTACAATGAGCAGTTCTTC.

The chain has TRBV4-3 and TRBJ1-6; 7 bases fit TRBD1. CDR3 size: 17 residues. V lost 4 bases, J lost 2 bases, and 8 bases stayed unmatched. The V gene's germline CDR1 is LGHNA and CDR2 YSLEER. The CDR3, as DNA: TGCGCCAGCAGCCCTGGCAGGGGGAATGCCTATAATTCACCCCTCCACTTT. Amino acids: CASSPGRGNAYNSPLHF.

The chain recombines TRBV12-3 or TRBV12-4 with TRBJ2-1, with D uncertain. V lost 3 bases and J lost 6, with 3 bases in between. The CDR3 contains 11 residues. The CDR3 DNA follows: TGTGCCAGCAGTTTCGGCAATGAGCAGTTCTTC. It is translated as CASSFGNEQFF.

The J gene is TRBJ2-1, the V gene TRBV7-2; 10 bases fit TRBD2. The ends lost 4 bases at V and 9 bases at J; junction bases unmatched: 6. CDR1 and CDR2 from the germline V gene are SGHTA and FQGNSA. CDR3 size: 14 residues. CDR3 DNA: TGTGCCAGCAGCTCCAGCGGGGGGGCCAGTGAGCAGTTCTTC. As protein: CASSSSGGASEQFF. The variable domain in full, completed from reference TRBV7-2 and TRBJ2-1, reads GAGVSQSPSNKVTEKGKDVELRCDPISGHTALYWYRQSLGQGLEFLIYFQGNSAPDKSGLPSDRFSAERTGGSVSTLTIQRTQQEDSAVYLCASSSSGGASEQFFGPGTRLTVL.

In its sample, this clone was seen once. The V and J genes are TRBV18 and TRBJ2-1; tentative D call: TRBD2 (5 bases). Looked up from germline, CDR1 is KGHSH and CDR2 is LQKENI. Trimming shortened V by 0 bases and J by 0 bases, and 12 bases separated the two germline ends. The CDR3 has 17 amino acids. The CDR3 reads CASSPPERMSSYNEQFF. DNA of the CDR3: TGTGCCAGCTCACCACCGGAGCGGATGAGCTCCTACAATGAGCAGTTCTTC.

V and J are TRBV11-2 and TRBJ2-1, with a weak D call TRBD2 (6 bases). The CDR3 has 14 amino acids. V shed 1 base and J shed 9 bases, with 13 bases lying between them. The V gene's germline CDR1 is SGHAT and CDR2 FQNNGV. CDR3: CASSLAVGGAEQFF. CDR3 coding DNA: TGTGCCAGCAGCTTAGCCGTGGGGGGTGCTGAGCAGTTCTTC.

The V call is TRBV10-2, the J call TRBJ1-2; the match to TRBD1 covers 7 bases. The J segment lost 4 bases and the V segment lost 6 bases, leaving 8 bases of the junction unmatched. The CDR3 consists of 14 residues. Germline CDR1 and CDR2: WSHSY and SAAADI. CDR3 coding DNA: TGCGCCAGCAGCACAGGGGCTCTAGGCTATGGCTACACCTTC. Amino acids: CASSTGALGYGYTF.